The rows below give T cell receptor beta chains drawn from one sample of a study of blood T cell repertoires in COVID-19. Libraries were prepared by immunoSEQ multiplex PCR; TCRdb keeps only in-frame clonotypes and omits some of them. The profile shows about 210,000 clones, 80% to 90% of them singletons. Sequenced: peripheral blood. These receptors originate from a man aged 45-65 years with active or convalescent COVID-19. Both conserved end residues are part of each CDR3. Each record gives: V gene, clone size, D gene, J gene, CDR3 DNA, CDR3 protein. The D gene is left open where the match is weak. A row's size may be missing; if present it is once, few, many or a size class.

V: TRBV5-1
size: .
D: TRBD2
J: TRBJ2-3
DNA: TGCGCCAGCAGCTCGTCGGTTAGCGGGGGGACAGATACGCAGTATTTT
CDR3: CASSSSVSGGTDTQYF

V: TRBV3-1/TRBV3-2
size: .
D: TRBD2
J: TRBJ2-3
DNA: TGTGCCAGCAGCGAACGGGGACTAGCGGGGGCCGGCACAGATACGCAGTATTTT
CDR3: CASSERGLAGAGTDTQYF

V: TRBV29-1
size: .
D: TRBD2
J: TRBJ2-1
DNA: TGCAGCGTTGGAAATCTTCCAAGCGGGGGGGCCTGGAATGAGCAGTTCTTC
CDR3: CSVGNLPSGGAWNEQFF

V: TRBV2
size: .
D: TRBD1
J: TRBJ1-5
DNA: TGTGCCAGCAGAAAAGGACAGGGAAGCAATCAGCCCCAGCATTTT
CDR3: CASRKGQGSNQPQHF

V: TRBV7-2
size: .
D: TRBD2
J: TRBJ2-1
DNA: TGTGCCAGCAGCTTAGTTGGGGGGAGGGCCCTCCATGAGCAGTTCTTC
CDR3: CASSLVGGRALHEQFF

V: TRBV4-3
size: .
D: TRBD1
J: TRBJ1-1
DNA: TGCGCCAGCAGCCAGGACAGGGGGAACACTGAAGCTTTCTTT
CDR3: CASSQDRGNTEAFF

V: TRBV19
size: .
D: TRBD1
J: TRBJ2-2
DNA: TGTGCCAGTAGTTCACTGGGACAGGCCACCGGGGAGCTGTTTTTT
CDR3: CASSSLGQATGELFF

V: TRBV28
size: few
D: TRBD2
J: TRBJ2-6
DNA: TGTGCCAGCAGTTTCCTCGGGACTAGCGGGAGGTCTGGGGCCAACGTCCTGACTTTC
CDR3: CASSFLGTSGRSGANVLTF

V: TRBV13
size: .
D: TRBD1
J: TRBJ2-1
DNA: TGTGCCAGCAGAGGAGGACAGGGGGCGGGTGAGCAGTTCTTC
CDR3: CASRGGQGAGEQFF

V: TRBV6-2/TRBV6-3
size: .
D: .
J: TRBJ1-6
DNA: TGTGCCAGCAGTTGGACGGGGGGAGGTGGTAATTCACCCCTCCACTTT
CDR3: CASSWTGGGGNSPLHF

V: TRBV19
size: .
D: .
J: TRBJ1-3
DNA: TGTGCCAGTAAACCTAGCTCTGGAAACACCATATATTTT
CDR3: CASKPSSGNTIYF

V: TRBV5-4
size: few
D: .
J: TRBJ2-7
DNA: TGTGCCAGCAGCTGGGGGGCGGGAGACCTTAGGGAGCAGTACTTC
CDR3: CASSWGAGDLREQYF

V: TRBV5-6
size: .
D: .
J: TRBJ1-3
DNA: TGTGCCAGCAGTTGGGGGACACCGTCTGGAAACACCATATATTTT
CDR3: CASSWGTPSGNTIYF

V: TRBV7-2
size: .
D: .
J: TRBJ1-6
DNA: TGTGCCAGCAGCTTCTCTCCTCCTCCGAATTCACCCCTCCACTTT
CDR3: CASSFSPPPNSPLHF

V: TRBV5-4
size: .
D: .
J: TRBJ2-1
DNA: TGTGCCAGCAGCTTGATGGTCCTTCGGAATGAGCAGTTCTTC
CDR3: CASSLMVLRNEQFF

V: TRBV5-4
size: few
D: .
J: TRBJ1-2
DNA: TGTGCCAGCAGCCCGAGCCGGGATGCAAGGCGGGGCTACACCTTC
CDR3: CASSPSRDARRGYTF

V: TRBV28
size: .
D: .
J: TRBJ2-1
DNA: TGTGCCAGCAGTTTAGACAGGAGCTACAATGAGCAGTTCTTC
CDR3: CASSLDRSYNEQFF

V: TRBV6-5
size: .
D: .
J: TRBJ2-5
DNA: TGTGCCAGCAGTTACGCAGGGGGGCAAGAGACCCAGTACTTC
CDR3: CASSYAGGQETQYF

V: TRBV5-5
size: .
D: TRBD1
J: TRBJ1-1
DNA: TGTGCCAGCAGCTTCCCCCCGATGACAGGGGTGGGAGAAGCTTTCTTT
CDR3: CASSFPPMTGVGEAFF

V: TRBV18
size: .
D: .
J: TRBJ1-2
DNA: TGTGCCAGCTCCGAGGACACTAACTATGGCTACACCTTC
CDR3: CASSEDTNYGYTF